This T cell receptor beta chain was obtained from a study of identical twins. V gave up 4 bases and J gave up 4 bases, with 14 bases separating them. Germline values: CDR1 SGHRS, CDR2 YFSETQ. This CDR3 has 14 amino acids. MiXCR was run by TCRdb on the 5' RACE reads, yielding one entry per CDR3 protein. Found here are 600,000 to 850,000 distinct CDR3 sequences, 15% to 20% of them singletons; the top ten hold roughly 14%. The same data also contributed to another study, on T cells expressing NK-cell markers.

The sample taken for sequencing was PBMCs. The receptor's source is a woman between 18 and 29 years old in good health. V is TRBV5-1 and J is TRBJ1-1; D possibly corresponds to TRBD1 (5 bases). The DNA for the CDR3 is TGCGCCAGCAGCCCCCCCGTGGGGGGCACTGAAGCTTTCTTT. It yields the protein CASSPPVGGTEAFF. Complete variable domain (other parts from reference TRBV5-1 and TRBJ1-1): KAGVTQTPRYLIKTRGQQVTLSCSPISGHRSVSWYQQTPGQGLQFLFEYFSETQRNKGNFPGRFSGRQFSNSRSEMNVSTLELGDSALYLCASSPPVGGTEAFFGQGTRLTVV.